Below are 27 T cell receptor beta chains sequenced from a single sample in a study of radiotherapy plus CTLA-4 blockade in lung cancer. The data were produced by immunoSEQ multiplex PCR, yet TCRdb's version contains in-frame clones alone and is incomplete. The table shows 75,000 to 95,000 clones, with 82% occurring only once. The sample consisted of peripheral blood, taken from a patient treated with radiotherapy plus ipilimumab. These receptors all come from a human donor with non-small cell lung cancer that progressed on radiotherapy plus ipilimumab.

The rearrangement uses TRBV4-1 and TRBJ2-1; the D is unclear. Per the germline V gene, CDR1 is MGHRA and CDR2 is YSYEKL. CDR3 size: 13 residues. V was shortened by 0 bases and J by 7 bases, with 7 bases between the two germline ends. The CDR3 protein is CASSQDYPNEQFF. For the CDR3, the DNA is TGCGCCAGCAGCCAAGATTATCCAAATGAGCAGTTCTTC.

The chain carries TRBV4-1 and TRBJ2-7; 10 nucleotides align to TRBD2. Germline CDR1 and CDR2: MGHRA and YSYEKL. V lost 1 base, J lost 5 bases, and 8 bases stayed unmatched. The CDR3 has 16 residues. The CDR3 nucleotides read TGCGCCAGCAGCCAAGGTGGGAGGCTAGCGGGAGACGAGCAGTACGTC. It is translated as CASSQGGRLAGDEQYV.

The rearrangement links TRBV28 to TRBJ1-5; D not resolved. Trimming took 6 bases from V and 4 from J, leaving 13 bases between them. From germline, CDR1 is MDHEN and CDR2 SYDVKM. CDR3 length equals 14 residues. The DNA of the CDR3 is TGTGCCAGCAGCCGCGGGAACTTGAATCAGCCCCAGCATTTT. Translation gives CASSRGNLNQPQHF.

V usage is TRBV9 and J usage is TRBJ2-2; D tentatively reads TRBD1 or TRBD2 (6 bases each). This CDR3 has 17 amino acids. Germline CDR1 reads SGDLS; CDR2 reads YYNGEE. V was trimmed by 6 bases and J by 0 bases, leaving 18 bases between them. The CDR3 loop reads CASTTGGGVTNTGELFF. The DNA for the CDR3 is TGTGCCAGCACCACCGGGGGCGGGGTCACGAACACCGGGGAGCTGTTTTTT.

The CDR3: CASSLGEGARGYTF. DNA of the CDR3: TGTGCCAGCAGTCTCGGAGAGGGGGCGAGAGGCTACACCTTC. This rearrangement joins TRBV6-6 to TRBJ1-2, with 7 bases identical to TRBD1. Unmatched junction bases numbered 11, after V lost 5 bases and J lost 8 bases. Germline V gene sequence: CDR1 MNHNY, CDR2 SVGAGI (reference sequence). The CDR3 has 14 amino acids.

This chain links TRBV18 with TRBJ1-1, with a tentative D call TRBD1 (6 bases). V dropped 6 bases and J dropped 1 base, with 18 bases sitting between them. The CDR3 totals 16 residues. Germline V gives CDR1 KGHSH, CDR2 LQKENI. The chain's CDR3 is CASSLGQTTWNTEAFF. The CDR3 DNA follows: TGTGCCAGCTCCCTCGGACAGACTACTTGGAACACTGAAGCTTTCTTT.

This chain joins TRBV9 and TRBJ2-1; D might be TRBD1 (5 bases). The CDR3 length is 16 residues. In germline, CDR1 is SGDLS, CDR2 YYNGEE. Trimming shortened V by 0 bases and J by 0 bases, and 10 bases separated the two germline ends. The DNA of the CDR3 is TGTGCCAGCAGCGTAGAGCAGGGAAGCTCCTACAATGAGCAGTTCTTC. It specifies CASSVEQGSSYNEQFF.

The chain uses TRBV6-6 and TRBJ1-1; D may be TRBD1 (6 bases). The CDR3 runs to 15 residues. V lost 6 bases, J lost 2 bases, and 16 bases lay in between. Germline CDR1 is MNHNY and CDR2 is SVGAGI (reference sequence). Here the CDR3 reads CASRNGLGGNTEAFF. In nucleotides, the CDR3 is TGTGCCAGCAGGAACGGCTTGGGGGGCAACACTGAAGCTTTCTTT.

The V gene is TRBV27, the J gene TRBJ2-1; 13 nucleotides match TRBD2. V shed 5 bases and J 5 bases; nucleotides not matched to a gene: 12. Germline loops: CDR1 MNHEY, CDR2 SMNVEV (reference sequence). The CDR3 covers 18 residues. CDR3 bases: TGTGCCAGCAGTCCTTTGACTAGCGGGAGGCCCCGGGACAATGAGCAGTTCTTC. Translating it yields CASSPLTSGRPRDNEQFF.

The CDR3 spells CASSQIMLDTEAFF. The CDR3 coding sequence is TGCGCCAGCAGCCAAATAATGTTGGACACTGAAGCTTTCTTT. The chain joins TRBV4-1 to TRBJ1-1; D is ambiguous. V was pared by 2 bases and J by 3 bases, with 10 bases between. The CDR3 is 14 residues long. The germline CDR1 and CDR2 sequences are MGHRA and YSYEKL.

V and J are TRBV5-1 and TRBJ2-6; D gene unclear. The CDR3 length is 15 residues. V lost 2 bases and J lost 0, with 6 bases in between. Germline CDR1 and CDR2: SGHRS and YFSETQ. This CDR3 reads CASSLGASGANVLTF. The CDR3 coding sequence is TGCGCCAGCAGCTTAGGCGCCTCTGGGGCCAACGTCCTGACTTTC.

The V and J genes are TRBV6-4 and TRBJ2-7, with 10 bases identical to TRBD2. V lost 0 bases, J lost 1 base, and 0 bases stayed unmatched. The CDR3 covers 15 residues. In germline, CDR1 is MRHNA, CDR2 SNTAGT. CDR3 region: CASSDSTSGSYEQYF. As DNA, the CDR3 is TGTGCCAGCAGTGACTCGACTAGCGGGTCCTACGAGCAGTACTTC.

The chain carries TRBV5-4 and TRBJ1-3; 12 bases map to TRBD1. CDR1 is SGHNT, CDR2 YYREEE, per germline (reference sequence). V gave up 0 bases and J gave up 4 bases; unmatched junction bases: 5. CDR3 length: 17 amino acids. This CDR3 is CASSLARGQGAGNTIYF. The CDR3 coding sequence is TGTGCCAGCAGCTTGGCCCGGGGACAGGGGGCGGGAAACACCATATATTTT.

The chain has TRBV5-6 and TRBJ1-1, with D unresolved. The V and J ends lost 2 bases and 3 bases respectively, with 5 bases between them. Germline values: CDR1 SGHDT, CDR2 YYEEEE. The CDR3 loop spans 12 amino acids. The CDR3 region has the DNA TGTGCCAGCAGCTTTGGGGACACTGAAGCTTTCTTT. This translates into CASSFGDTEAFF.

The CDR3 sequence is CASSISGYSEAFF. CDR3 nucleotide sequence: TGTGCCAGTAGTATCAGCGGTTATTCTGAAGCTTTCTTT. The V call is TRBV19, the J call TRBJ1-1; D unresolved. This CDR3 has 13 residues. Trimming took off 3 bases at V and 6 bases at J, with 11 bases between the two ends. The germline V gene has CDR1 LNHDA and CDR2 SQIVND (reference sequence). The full variable domain, with the rest looked up from reference TRBV19 and TRBJ1-1, is DGGITQSPKYLFRKEGQNVTLSCEQNLNHDAMYWYRQDPGQGLRLIYYSQIVNDFQKGDIAEGYSVSREKKESFPLTVTSAQKNPTAFYLCASSISGYSEAFFGQGTRLTVV.

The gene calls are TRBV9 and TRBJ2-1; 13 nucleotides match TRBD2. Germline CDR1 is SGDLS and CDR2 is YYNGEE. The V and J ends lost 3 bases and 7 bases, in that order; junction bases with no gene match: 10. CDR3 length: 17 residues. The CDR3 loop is CASSDGLAGVGRNEQFF. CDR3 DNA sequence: TGTGCCAGCAGCGACGGACTAGCGGGAGTAGGACGGAATGAGCAGTTCTTC.

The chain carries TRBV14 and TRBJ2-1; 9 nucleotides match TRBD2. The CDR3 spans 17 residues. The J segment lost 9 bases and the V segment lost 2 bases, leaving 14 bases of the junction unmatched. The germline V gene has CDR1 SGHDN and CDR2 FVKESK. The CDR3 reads CASSQRIAGAFNGEQFF. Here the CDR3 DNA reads TGTGCCAGCAGCCAAAGAATAGCGGGGGCCTTCAATGGTGAGCAGTTCTTC.

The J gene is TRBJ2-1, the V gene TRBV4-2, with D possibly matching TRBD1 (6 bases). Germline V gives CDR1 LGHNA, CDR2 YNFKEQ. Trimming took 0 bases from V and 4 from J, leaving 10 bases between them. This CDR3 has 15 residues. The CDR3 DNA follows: TGTGCCAGCAGCCAAGAAGTCGACAGGTACAATGAGCAGTTCTTC. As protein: CASSQEVDRYNEQFF.

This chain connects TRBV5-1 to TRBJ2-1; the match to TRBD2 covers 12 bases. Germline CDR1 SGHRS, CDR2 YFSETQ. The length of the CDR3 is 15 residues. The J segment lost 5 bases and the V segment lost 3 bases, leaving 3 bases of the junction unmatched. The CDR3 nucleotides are TGCGCCAGCAGCTCAGGACTAGCGGGGAACAATGAGCAGTTCTTC. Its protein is CASSSGLAGNNEQFF.

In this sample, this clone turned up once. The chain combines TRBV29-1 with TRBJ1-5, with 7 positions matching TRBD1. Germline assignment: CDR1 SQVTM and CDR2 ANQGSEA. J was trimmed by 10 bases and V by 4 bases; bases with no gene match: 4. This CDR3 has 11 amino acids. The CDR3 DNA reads TGCAGCGTTGGGGACAGACAACCCCAGCATTTT. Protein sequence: CSVGDRQPQHF. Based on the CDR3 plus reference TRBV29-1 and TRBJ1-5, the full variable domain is SAVISQKPSRDICQRGTSLTIQCQVDSQVTMMFWYRQQPGQSLTLIATANQGSEATYESGFVIDKFPISRPNLTFSTLTVSNMSPEDSSIYLCSVGDRQPQHFGDGTRLSIL.

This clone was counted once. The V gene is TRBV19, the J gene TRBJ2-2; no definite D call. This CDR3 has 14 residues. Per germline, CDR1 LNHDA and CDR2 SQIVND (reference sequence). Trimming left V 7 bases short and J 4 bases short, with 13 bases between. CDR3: CASTNQHGTGELFF. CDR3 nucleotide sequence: TGTGCCAGTACCAACCAACACGGCACCGGGGAGCTGTTTTTT.

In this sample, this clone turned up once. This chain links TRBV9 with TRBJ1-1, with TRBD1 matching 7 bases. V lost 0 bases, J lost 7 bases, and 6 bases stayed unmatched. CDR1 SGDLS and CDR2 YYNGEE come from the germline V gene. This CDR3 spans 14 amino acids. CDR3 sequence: CASSVGQGAGEAFF. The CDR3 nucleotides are TGTGCCAGCAGCGTAGGACAGGGTGCGGGTGAAGCTTTCTTT.

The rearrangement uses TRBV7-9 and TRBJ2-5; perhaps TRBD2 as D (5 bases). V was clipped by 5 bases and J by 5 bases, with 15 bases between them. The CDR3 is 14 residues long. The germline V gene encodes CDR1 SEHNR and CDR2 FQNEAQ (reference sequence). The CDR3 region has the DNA TGTGCCAGCAGCCGAGGGTTATCGGGGGAGACCCAGTACTTC. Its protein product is CASSRGLSGETQYF.

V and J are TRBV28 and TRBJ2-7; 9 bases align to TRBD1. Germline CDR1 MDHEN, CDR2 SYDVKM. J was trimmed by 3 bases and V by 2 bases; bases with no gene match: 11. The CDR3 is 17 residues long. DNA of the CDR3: TGTGCCAGCAGTTTAGGGCCGACAGGGGGATATGTCTACGAGCAGTACTTC. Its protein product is CASSLGPTGGYVYEQYF.

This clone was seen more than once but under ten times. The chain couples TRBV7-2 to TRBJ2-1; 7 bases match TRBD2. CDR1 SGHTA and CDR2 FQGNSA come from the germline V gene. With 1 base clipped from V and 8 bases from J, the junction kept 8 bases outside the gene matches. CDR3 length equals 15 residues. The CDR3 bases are TGTGCCAGCAGCTTAGTCGTGGGAGGGCCAGATGAGCAGTTCTTC. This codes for CASSLVVGGPDEQFF.

Here the CDR3 DNA reads TGTGCCACCAGCAGGGACAGGTTAAAAGGAAACACCATATATTTT. This codes for CATSRDRLKGNTIYF. V is TRBV15 and J is TRBJ1-3; 7 nucleotides align to TRBD1. The CDR3 has 15 amino acids. Germline CDR1 is LNHNV and CDR2 is YYDKDF (reference sequence). The V gene end was trimmed by 3 bases and the J gene end by 4 bases; junction bases not matched to a gene: 6.

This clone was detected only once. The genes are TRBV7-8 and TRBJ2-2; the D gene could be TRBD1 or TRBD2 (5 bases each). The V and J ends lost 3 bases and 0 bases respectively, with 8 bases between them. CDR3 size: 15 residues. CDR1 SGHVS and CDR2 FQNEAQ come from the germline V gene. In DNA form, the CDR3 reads TGTGCCAGCAGCTTCAGGGACCCGAACACCGGGGAGCTGTTTTTT. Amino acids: CASSFRDPNTGELFF.